What follows describes a single T cell receptor beta chain. What it binds is not known. The data are from a study of Tregs in tolerant kidney transplant recipients. Assay: immunoSEQ multiplex PCR; the TCRdb copy retains only in-frame clones and omits some. Here the sample table reports 48,000 or so clones. Study observations and caveats: Changing PCR primers prevented nucleotide comparison between some patients' samples. This study did not directly address biological reproducibility. Tregs expanded with activated donor B cells seemed most donor-specific.

The sample in question was CD4+ T cells from blood, obtained before the transplant. This sequence originates from a human donor who received a combined kidney and bone marrow transplant.

The CDR3 DNA, read in part, is TGTGCCTGGAATAAGGGCTCTGGAAACACC. This encodes CAWNKGSGNT. The complete CDR3 reads CAWNKGSGNTIYF. The rearrangement uses TRBV30 and TRBJ1-3; D ambiguous. The CDR3 end falls 3 residues outside the read, so it is completed with the germline J gene. Between the trimmed V and J ends, which lost 4 bases and 0 bases, there was a span of 7 bases. Germline V gives CDR1 GTSNPN, CDR2 SVGIG (reference sequence). This CDR3 is built from 13 residues.